This T cell receptor (beta chain) was identified in a study of blood T cell repertoires in COVID-19. Study details: Samples representing acute and convalescent COVID-19 were sourced from the United States, Italy and Spain. The analysed material was cDNA or gDNA that came from T cells, B-cell-depleted T cells, or PBMCs.

In the original analysis: It was from reference gene primer amplification that nucleated cell counts were estimated. The method was immunoSEQ multiplex PCR; TCRdb's version includes in-frame clones alone and lacks a portion of them. V and J calls and clone size are given by that table; D and trimming were obtained from the DNA. The sample has approximately 290,000 clones, over 85% seen once. This clone was observed a handful of times. Germline values: CDR1 MNHEY, CDR2 SVGAGI. CDR3 length: 12 residues. Trimming at V came to 7 bases and at J to 6 bases, leaving 4 bases not matched to a gene. The receptor was derived from a woman younger than 45 with COVID-19, enrolled during active disease. This sequence joins TRBV6-5 and TRBJ1-1, with 8 bases that match TRBD1. The sequencing input was peripheral blood. The CDR3 here is CASNRQGPEAFF. CDR3 coding DNA: TGTGCCAGCAATAGACAGGGGCCTGAAGCTTTCTTT.